Each of the 10 T cell receptor beta chains below was sequenced from the same sample in a study of neoadjuvant anti-PD-1 for oral cavity cancer. The method was immunoSEQ multiplex PCR; TCRdb's version includes in-frame clones alone and lacks a portion of them. The sample carries over 10,000 clones, around three fifths recorded once. The input for sequencing was tumor tissue, taken before nivolumab (anti-PD-1) treatment. These receptors were obtained from a person between 35 and 79 years old with oral cavity squamous cell carcinoma.

The V call is TRBV14, the J call TRBJ2-7; D unclear. Germline V lookup: CDR1 SGHDN, CDR2 FVKESK. Deletions cut 1 base from V and 3 bases from J, with 7 bases between. The CDR3 runs 13 residues. CDR3 sequence (DNA): TGTGCCAGCAGCCAAGTTTGGGGCTACGAGCAGTACTTC. Protein: CASSQVWGYEQYF.

J is TRBJ2-3 and V is TRBV7-9; D not resolved. The CDR3 totals 9 residues. Deletions cut 10 bases from V and 2 bases from J, with 1 base between. Germline CDR1 reads SEHNR; CDR2 reads FQNEAQ (reference sequence). CDR3 in DNA: TGTGCCACCACAGATACGCAGTATTTT. Its translation: CATTDTQYF.

The chain links TRBV4-1 to TRBJ1-1; a possible D gene is TRBD1 (5 bases). V gave up 0 bases and J gave up 5 bases, with 16 bases separating them. There are 16 residues in the CDR3. Per germline, CDR1 MGHRA and CDR2 YSYEKL. CDR3 DNA sequence: TGCGCCAGCAGCCAAGATTGGACAAGCCCGTGGACTGAAGCTTTCTTT. Its protein product is CASSQDWTSPWTEAFF.

The J gene is TRBJ2-1, the V gene TRBV2; D gene unclear. V was trimmed by 7 bases and J by 3 bases, leaving 4 bases between them. The germline gives CDR1 SNHLY, CDR2 FYNNEI. CDR3 length: 11 residues. For the CDR3, the DNA is TGTGCCAGCAATTACTACAATGAGCAGTTCTTC. Protein: CASNYYNEQFF.

This chain uses TRBV6-5 with TRBJ2-1; 8 nucleotides agree with TRBD2. Trimming took 6 bases from V and 8 from J; bases not matched to a gene: 6. The CDR3 spans 13 residues. CDR1 and CDR2 (germline): MNHEY, SVGAGI. The CDR3 DNA reads as TGTGCCAGCAGGACGGGGGGGGTGGATGAGCAGTTCTTC. It specifies CASRTGGVDEQFF.

CDR3 protein: CASSYSRQGYGYTF. The CDR3 bases are TGTGCCAGCAGTTACTCTAGACAGGGTTATGGCTACACCTTC. V and J are TRBV6-5 and TRBJ1-2; 7 bases are shared with TRBD1. The CDR3 sequence is 14 residues long. V was pared by 0 bases and J by 5 bases, with 3 bases of the junction left unmatched. The V gene's germline CDR1 is MNHEY and CDR2 SVGAGI.

The J gene is TRBJ2-1, the V gene TRBV7-9, with D possibly matching TRBD2 (6 bases). The CDR3 length is 15 residues. Germline V CDR1 and CDR2: SEHNR, FQNEAQ (reference sequence). Trimming stripped 5 bases from V and 9 bases from J, with 20 bases between. Written as DNA, the CDR3 is TGTGCCAGCAGCGCTGGAGGGCTAGCGTTGAGTGAGCAGTTCTTC. Protein sequence: CASSAGGLALSEQFF.

The chain recombines TRBV5-6 with TRBJ2-6; no clear D gene. Per germline, CDR1 SGHDT and CDR2 YYEEEE. There are 15 residues in the CDR3. V lost 4 bases, J lost 5 bases, and 13 bases lay in between. The DNA for the CDR3 is TGTGCCAGCAGCCCTACAGATCGAAGGGCCAACGTCCTGACTTTC. This encodes CASSPTDRRANVLTF. The variable domain in full, with the rest retrieved from reference TRBV5-6 and TRBJ2-6, is DAGVTQSPTHLIKTRGQQVTLRCSPKSGHDTVSWYQQALGQGPQFIFQYYEEEERQRGNFPDRFSGHQFPNYSSELNVNALLLGDSALYLCASSPTDRRANVLTFGAGSRLTVL.

The gene calls are TRBV19 and TRBJ1-5, with D unresolved. V lost 5 bases to trimming and J lost 7 bases, with 12 bases between them. The CDR3 sequence is 13 residues long. Germline lookup yields CDR1 LNHDA and CDR2 SQIVND (reference sequence). The CDR3 loop reads CASSRFPDQPQHF. As DNA, the CDR3 is TGTGCCAGTAGTCGCTTCCCAGACCAGCCCCAGCATTTT.

V and J are TRBV19 and TRBJ1-5; D is perhaps TRBD1 (6 bases). The length of the CDR3 is 13 residues. Germline V gene sequence: CDR1 LNHDA, CDR2 SQIVND (reference sequence). The V and J ends lost 9 bases and 4 bases respectively, with 13 bases between them. CDR3 bases: TGTGCCAGCCGGAGCACAGGGAATCAGCCCCAGCATTTT. Amino acids: CASRSTGNQPQHF.